One sample yielded the 27 T cell receptor beta chains listed below, sequenced in a study of shared clonotypes between healthy human individuals (dated by TCRdb to the early 2020s). CD8 naive samples consisted of CD45RO-negative cells that were positively selected for CCR7, yielding a CD45RA+CCR7+ population without TemRA cells. The receptor library was made with the immunoSEQ multiplex PCR assay. Drawn from immuneACCESS, this table holds only the in-frame rearrangements with V and J called that TCRdb kept. Clones are partly lost; checked studies trace under half to an unresolved V gene and leave the rest unexplained. The sample has around 1.9 million clones on record, around 93% of them singletons. Together, the top ten hold approximately 1.6% of the sample. The source material was naive CD8+ T cells from PBMCs. The cell subset or site label on this specimen signifies: CD45RA+CCR7+. These receptors all stem from a man younger than 35 in good health. Some clones in this sample may be carry-over from other donors' samples.

This chain connects TRBV11-2 to TRBJ2-4, with D unresolved. The germline gives CDR1 SGHAT, CDR2 FQNNGV. This CDR3 spans 16 amino acids. The germline V and J ends were trimmed by 5 bases and 5 bases, with 19 bases remaining between them. The DNA for the CDR3 is TGTGCCAGCAGCCGAACGCTAACGCTCCTTCAAAACATTCAGTACTTC. This sequence encodes CASSRTLTLLQNIQYF.

V usage is TRBV28 and J usage is TRBJ2-1, with TRBD2 matching over 15 bases. Germline V gene sequence: CDR1 MDHEN, CDR2 SYDVKM. V shed 2 bases, J shed 4 bases, and the junction held 6 bases outside the gene matches. The CDR3 is made up of 18 amino acids. Here the CDR3 DNA reads TGTGCCAGCAGTTTAAGGGGACTAGCGGGAGGCACATACAATGAGCAGTTCTTC. Residues: CASSLRGLAGGTYNEQFF.

This chain links TRBV29-1 with TRBJ1-4; D unresolved. The CDR3 is 12 residues long. V shed 7 bases and J shed 5 bases, with 11 bases lying between them. The germline V gene encodes CDR1 SQVTM and CDR2 ANQGSEA. The CDR3, as DNA: TGCAGCGCACTATACGGGAATGAAAAACTGTTTTTT. Encoded protein: CSALYGNEKLFF.

This chain connects TRBV25-1 to TRBJ1-2; D remains unclear. The CDR3 length is 14 residues. Germline V gene data show CDR1 as MGHDK and CDR2 as SYGVNS. Trimming pared 2 bases from V and 11 bases from J, leaving 18 bases between. The CDR3 loop reads CASSEGVGRVRYTF. The DNA of the CDR3 is TGTGCCAGCAGTGAAGGGGTGGGCAGAGTAAGGTACACCTTC.

On this clone: Other nucleotide sequences from this sample produce the same CDR3. This chain connects TRBV27 to TRBJ1-5, with no clear D. This CDR3 has 13 amino acids. V was clipped by 3 bases and J by 4 bases, with 7 bases between them. Germline V gene data show CDR1 as MNHEY and CDR2 as SMNVEV (reference sequence). DNA for the CDR3: TGTGCCAGCAGTTTCATGAGTAATCAGCCCCAGCATTTT. This translates into CASSFMSNQPQHF.

The CDR3 loop is CASGPSHSNQPQHF. The CDR3 DNA follows: TGTGCCAGCGGTCCATCACATAGCAATCAGCCCCAGCATTTT. The chain employs TRBV9 and TRBJ1-5, with D unresolved. The V and J ends lost 7 bases and 0 bases respectively, with 11 bases between them. The length of the CDR3 is 14 residues. Germline loops: CDR1 SGDLS, CDR2 YYNGEE.

DNA of the CDR3: TGTGCCAGCAGCTTTAGGGTCGGCCGGGAGGGCCAAACCGGGGAGCTGTTTTTT. Translated, it gives CASSFRVGREGQTGELFF. The rearrangement links TRBV7-9 to TRBJ2-2; 8 nucleotides match TRBD2. Germline CDR1 is SEHNR and CDR2 is FQNEAQ (reference sequence). J was trimmed by 5 bases and V by 3 bases; bases with no gene match: 14. The CDR3 is 18 amino acids. The full variable domain, in which reference TRBV7-9 and TRBJ2-2 provide the parts outside the CDR3, is DTGVSQNPRHKITKRGQNVTFRCDPISEHNRLYWYRQTLGQGPEFLTYFQNEAQLEKSRLLSDRFSAERPKGSFSTLEIQRTEQGDSAMYLCASSFRVGREGQTGELFFGEGSRLTVL.

J is TRBJ2-3 and V is TRBV7-8; D tentatively fits TRBD1 or TRBD2 (5 bases each). From germline, CDR1 is SGHVS and CDR2 FQNEAQ. Deletions cut 4 bases from V and 0 bases from J, with 11 bases between. This CDR3 is 15 amino acids long. CDR3 coding DNA: TGTGCCAGCAGCTACCGGGGACCAAGCACAGATACGCAGTATTTT. Its protein product is CASSYRGPSTDTQYF.

This sequence joins TRBV28 and TRBJ2-7; the match to TRBD2 covers 11 bases. This CDR3 has 14 amino acids. With 4 bases clipped from V and 5 bases from J, the junction kept 4 bases outside the gene matches. Germline V gene data show CDR1 as MDHEN and CDR2 as SYDVKM. The CDR3 nucleotides are TGTGCCAGCAGTTCGGTACTAGCGGGAGACGAGCAGTACTTC. Residues: CASSSVLAGDEQYF.

This sequence joins TRBV27 and TRBJ2-7; 9 bases are shared with TRBD2. This CDR3 contains 16 residues. Per germline, CDR1 MNHEY and CDR2 SMNVEV (reference sequence). Unmatched junction bases numbered 10, after V lost 2 bases and J lost 5 bases. CDR3 DNA sequence: TGTGCCAGCAGTTTAAGTGCGAGCGGGAGGTTTCACGAGCAGTACTTC. It encodes CASSLSASGRFHEQYF.

The chain joins TRBV7-9 to TRBJ2-2; D unresolved. The CDR3 runs 16 residues. The V gene's germline CDR1 is SEHNR and CDR2 FQNEAQ (reference sequence). Between the trimmed V and J ends, which lost 4 bases and 7 bases, there was a span of 19 bases. CDR3 protein: CASSSTEQKLGGELFF. In DNA form, the CDR3 reads TGTGCCAGCAGCTCAACTGAACAGAAGTTGGGCGGGGAGCTGTTTTTT.

This chain connects TRBV7-9 to TRBJ2-1; D unclear. The germline V gene has CDR1 SEHNR and CDR2 FQNEAQ (reference sequence). V was clipped by 11 bases and J by 9 bases, with 8 bases between them. This CDR3 contains 9 residues. CDR3 DNA: TGTGCCCGGCCGGGTGAGCAGTTCTTC. Protein: CARPGEQFF.

The V call is TRBV5-1, the J call TRBJ1-1; no firm D call. There are 14 residues in the CDR3. With 0 bases removed from V and 2 bases from J, the gap between germline ends came to 8 bases. Germline-derived CDR1 and CDR2 are SGHRS and YFSETQ. The CDR3 is CASSLGPPNTEAFF. CDR3 DNA sequence: TGCGCCAGCAGCTTGGGCCCCCCTAACACTGAAGCTTTCTTT.

This clone has just a few counts. This sample also contains other DNA sequences that code for the same CDR3. This rearrangement joins TRBV9 to TRBJ1-1, with 7 bases identical to TRBD1. Germline V gives CDR1 SGDLS, CDR2 YYNGEE. Trimming cost V 0 bases and J 0 bases; bases outside gene matches: 2. This CDR3 spans 15 amino acids. The CDR3 sequence: CASSVGQGLNTEAFF. For the CDR3, the DNA is TGTGCCAGCAGCGTAGGACAGGGCCTGAACACTGAAGCTTTCTTT.

This chain uses TRBV28 with TRBJ1-5, with D unclear. Trimming stripped 5 bases from V and 2 bases from J, with 10 bases between. This CDR3 contains 14 residues. Germline assignment: CDR1 MDHEN and CDR2 SYDVKM. For the CDR3, the DNA is TGTGCCAGCAGTCGGTCCCCCGGCAATCAGCCCCAGCATTTT. Its protein product is CASSRSPGNQPQHF. Looking up the rest from reference TRBV28 and TRBJ1-5 gives the full variable domain: DVKVTQSSRYLVKRTGEKVFLECVQDMDHENMFWYRQDPGLGLRLIYFSYDVKMKEKGDIPEGYSVSREKKERFSLILESASTNQTSMYLCASSRSPGNQPQHFGDGTRLSIL.

This clone was recorded only once. The V call is TRBV27, the J call TRBJ2-7; 7 bases are a match to TRBD1. The V and J ends lost 5 bases and 2 bases, in that order; junction bases with no gene match: 6. This CDR3 region has 14 residues. CDR1 MNHEY and CDR2 SMNVEV come from the germline V gene (reference sequence). The CDR3 coding sequence is TGTGCCAGCAGTCACGGGACAGAGGCCTACGAGCAGTACTTC. Amino acids: CASSHGTEAYEQYF.

The rearrangement uses TRBV7-9 and TRBJ2-7, with 10 nucleotides matching TRBD1. The junction had 9 bases not matched to a gene; V was cut back by 4 bases and J by 3 bases. This CDR3 has 16 residues. The germline CDR1 and CDR2 sequences are SEHNR and FQNEAQ (reference sequence). CDR3 nucleotide sequence: TGTGCCAGCAGCTCCTCAACCGGGACAGGGGTCTACGAGCAGTACTTC. Residues: CASSSSTGTGVYEQYF.

The chain couples TRBV7-6 to TRBJ2-7; the match to TRBD1 covers 11 bases. V trimming: 5 bases; J trimming: 2 bases; junction bases outside the gene matches: 8. The germline CDR1 and CDR2 sequences are SGHVS and FNYEAQ. CDR3 length: 16 amino acids. CDR3 loop: CASSARPGQGAYEQYF. In DNA form, the CDR3 reads TGTGCCAGCAGCGCGAGACCGGGACAGGGGGCCTACGAGCAGTACTTC.

The V and J genes are TRBV19 and TRBJ2-3, with 10 bases matching TRBD2. The CDR3 spans 16 residues. In germline, CDR1 is LNHDA, CDR2 SQIVND (reference sequence). V dropped 3 bases and J dropped 6; count of bases not matched to a gene: 9. DNA for the CDR3: TGTGCCAGTAGTATGAGACTAGCGGGTCCATTGGATACGCAGTATTTT. Amino acid sequence: CASSMRLAGPLDTQYF.

In its sample, this clone was seen once. The rearrangement uses TRBV28 and TRBJ2-7, with D unclear. CDR3 size: 16 residues. Per germline, CDR1 MDHEN and CDR2 SYDVKM. The V end lost 6 bases, the J end lost 2 bases, and 20 bases lay between the germline ends. CDR3 protein: CASRDNQSPLPYEQYF. For the CDR3, the DNA is TGTGCCAGCAGAGATAACCAGAGCCCCCTCCCCTACGAGCAGTACTTC.

V and J are TRBV10-3 and TRBJ2-3, with TRBD1 matching over 11 bases. Germline CDR1 and CDR2: ENHRY and SYGVKD. CDR3 length: 14 amino acids. J gave up 5 bases and V 10 bases, and 8 bases lay outside the gene matches. The CDR3 DNA sequence: TGTGCCACCGTCGGGACAGGGGGTCGAGATACGCAGTATTTT. It is translated as CATVGTGGRDTQYF.

The V gene is TRBV19, the J gene TRBJ2-3, with TRBD2 identical over 7 bases. Germline V gene data show CDR1 as LNHDA and CDR2 as SQIVND (reference sequence). The CDR3 is made up of 15 amino acids. J was trimmed by 2 bases and V by 3 bases; bases with no gene match: 5. The CDR3 is CASSMRLAVTDTQYF. The CDR3 coding sequence is TGTGCCAGTAGTATGCGGCTAGCGGTCACAGATACGCAGTATTTT.

The chain has TRBV7-9 and TRBJ2-1, with 7 bases identical to TRBD2. CDR1 and CDR2 from the germline V gene are SEHNR and FQNEAQ (reference sequence). The CDR3 contains 14 residues. Trimming at V came to 5 bases and at J to 4 bases, leaving 5 bases not matched to a gene. CDR3 sequence reads: CASSGSGLYNEQFF. In DNA, the CDR3 is TGTGCCAGCAGCGGGTCGGGACTATACAATGAGCAGTTCTTC.

The rearrangement uses TRBV28 and TRBJ1-2, with 7 bases matching TRBD1. Germline V gene sequence: CDR1 MDHEN, CDR2 SYDVKM. With 6 bases clipped from V and 3 bases from J, the junction kept 16 bases outside the gene matches. The CDR3 is 17 amino acids. CDR3 sequence reads: CASSEGQDWVLYYGYTF. In DNA, the CDR3 is TGTGCCAGCAGCGAAGGACAGGATTGGGTCCTCTACTATGGCTACACCTTC.

In DNA, the CDR3 is TGTGCCAGCAGCGTAGCTGGACCGCCGATGAACTATGGCTACACCTTC. Residues: CASSVAGPPMNYGYTF. V is TRBV9 and J is TRBJ1-2, with D unresolved. Between the trimmed V and J ends, which lost 0 bases and 2 bases, there was a span of 14 bases. Per germline, CDR1 SGDLS and CDR2 YYNGEE. This CDR3 is built from 16 residues.

V gene TRBV29-1 combines with J gene TRBJ1-2, with 7 nucleotides matching TRBD1. The CDR3 is 13 residues long. V lost 5 bases to trimming and J lost 6 bases; unmatched junction nucleotides: 9. CDR1 is SQVTM, CDR2 ANQGSEA, per germline. The CDR3 region is CSVIRTGGNGYTF. For the CDR3, the DNA is TGCAGCGTTATAAGGACAGGAGGGAATGGCTACACCTTC.

This chain joins TRBV7-9 and TRBJ1-2, with TRBD1 matching over 7 bases. In germline, CDR1 is SEHNR, CDR2 FQNEAQ (reference sequence). V dropped 5 bases and J dropped 4; count of bases not matched to a gene: 10. The CDR3 is made up of 15 amino acids. CDR3 in DNA: TGTGCCAGCAGCGAGATTACGGGACAGCGCTATGGCTACACCTTC. This gives the protein CASSEITGQRYGYTF.